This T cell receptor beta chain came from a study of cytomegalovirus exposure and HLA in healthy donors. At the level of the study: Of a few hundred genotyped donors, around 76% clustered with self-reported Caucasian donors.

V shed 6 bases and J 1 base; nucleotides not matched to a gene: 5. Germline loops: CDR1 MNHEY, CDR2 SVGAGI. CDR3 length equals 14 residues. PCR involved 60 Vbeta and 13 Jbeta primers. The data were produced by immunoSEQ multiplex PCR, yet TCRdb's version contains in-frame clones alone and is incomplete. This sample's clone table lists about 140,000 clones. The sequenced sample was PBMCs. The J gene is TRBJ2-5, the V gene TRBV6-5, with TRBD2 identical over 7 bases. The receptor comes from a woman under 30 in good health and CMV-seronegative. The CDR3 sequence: CASSFRTSQETQYF. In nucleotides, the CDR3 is TGTGCCAGCAGCTTCAGGACTAGCCAAGAGACCCAGTACTTC.